These T cell receptor beta chains were read from a single sample in a study of long-term antiretroviral therapy in people with HIV. This table comes from immunoSEQ multiplex PCR, and its TCRdb copy is limited to in-frame clones, with some not included. The table includes around 11,000 clones, 65% to 85% detected once. The specimen comprised unsorted PBMCs, sampled 1.8 years after starting antiretroviral therapy. The receptor source for this set is a man in his forties with HIV. Both conserved end residues are part of each CDR3. A D gene is named only where the DNA matches it firmly. Size is stated for part of the rows, as once, few or many counts, or as a class when the clone is expanded.

size,V,D,J,CDR3,DNA
NA,TRBV6-6,NA,TRBJ2-2,CASGVYTGELFF,TGTGCCAGCGGGGTTTACACCGGGGAGCTGTTTTTT
once,TRBV6-6,TRBD2,TRBJ2-7,CASRGTSGRALGEQYF,TGTGCCAGCCGTGGGACTAGCGGGAGGGCTCTCGGCGAGCAGTACTTC
NA,TRBV10-2,NA,TRBJ2-3,CASSPGLDTDTQYF,TGCGCCAGCAGTCCGGGACTCGACACAGATACGCAGTATTTT
NA,TRBV7-2,NA,TRBJ1-5,CASSLEGQRKNQPQHF,TGTGCCAGCAGCTTAGAGGGGCAGCGGAAAAATCAGCCCCAGCATTTT
NA,TRBV9,NA,TRBJ2-2,CASSVLGRNTGELFF,TGTGCCAGCAGCGTACTGGGCCGGAACACCGGGGAGCTGTTTTTT
NA,TRBV9,TRBD1,TRBJ2-3,CASSGGTGGTSYTQYF,TGTGCCAGCAGCGGGGGGACAGGGGGAACGTCTTATACGCAGTATTTT
NA,TRBV4-1,TRBD2,TRBJ2-5,CASSQLTSGRETQYF,TGCGCCAGCAGCCAATTGACTAGCGGGAGAGAGACCCAGTACTTC
NA,TRBV30,NA,TRBJ2-5,CAHHSRETQYF,TGTGCACACCACAGCCGAGAGACCCAGTACTTC
NA,TRBV2,NA,TRBJ2-1,CASSVRTDTEQFF,TGTGCCAGCAGTGTAAGGACAGATACTGAGCAGTTCTTC
NA,TRBV30,NA,TRBJ2-2,CAWSVPNTGELFF,TGTGCCTGGAGTGTCCCGAACACCGGGGAGCTGTTTTTT
once,TRBV2,TRBD1,TRBJ1-1,CASRGQANTEAFF,TGTGCCAGCAGGGGACAGGCGAACACTGAAGCTTTCTTT
NA,TRBV10-3,NA,TRBJ1-5,CAISTDPLQPQHF,TGTGCCATCAGTACAGATCCTTTACAGCCCCAGCATTTT
NA,TRBV30,NA,TRBJ2-2,CAWSWTTGELFF,TGTGCCTGGAGCTGGACGACCGGGGAGCTGTTTTTT
NA,TRBV19,NA,TRBJ2-7,CASSIGSGRISYEQYF,TGTGCCAGTAGTATTGGGAGTGGGCGTATCTCCTACGAGCAGTACTTC
NA,TRBV7-9,TRBD1,TRBJ2-7,CASSARDSLFGYF,TGTGCCAGCAGCGCCCGGGACAGCCTTTTTGGGTACTTC
NA,TRBV2,TRBD1,TRBJ2-5,CASVYSGGRETQYF,TGTGCCAGCGTCTATTCAGGGGGCAGGGAGACCCAGTACTTC
medium-sized,TRBV6-1,NA,TRBJ2-7,CASSEEGSYYEQYF,TGTGCCAGCAGTGAAGAGGGGTCCTACTACGAGCAGTACTTC
few,TRBV4-3,NA,TRBJ2-7,CASSQEVPGDTYEQYF,TGCGCCAGCAGCCAAGAGGTACCAGGGGATACCTACGAGCAGTACTTC
NA,TRBV2,NA,TRBJ1-2,CASSGEDGALGEGYTF,TGTGCCAGCAGTGGGGAGGACGGCGCCTTGGGTGAAGGCTACACCTTC
NA,TRBV4-1,TRBD2,TRBJ2-7,CASSQDWGLAGGYRTYEQYF,TGCGCCAGCAGCCAAGATTGGGGACTAGCGGGAGGTTACCGGACCTACGAGCAGTACTTC
NA,TRBV5-6,NA,TRBJ2-1,CASSLISNEQFF,TGTGCCAGCAGCCTGATTTCAAATGAGCAGTTCTTC
NA,TRBV11-2,TRBD2,TRBJ2-2,CASRLAGNTGELFF,TGTGCCAGCAGGCTAGCGGGAAACACCGGGGAGCTGTTTTTT
few,TRBV7-2,TRBD1,TRBJ1-4,CASSSPTGNEKLFF,TGTGCCAGCAGCTCACCGACAGGGAATGAAAAACTGTTTTTT
NA,TRBV29-1,TRBD2,TRBJ2-7,CSAFPAGGSEQYF,TGCAGCGCCTTCCCAGCGGGAGGGTCCGAGCAGTACTTC
NA,TRBV5-8,NA,TRBJ2-2,CASRTTNTGELFF,TGTGCCAGCAGGACAACGAACACCGGGGAGCTGTTTTTT
once,TRBV11-2,NA,TRBJ2-1,CASSFTSTSYNEQFF,TGTGCCAGCAGCTTTACTAGTACATCCTACAATGAGCAGTTCTTC
NA,TRBV19,NA,TRBJ1-5,CASSPRTVNQPQHF,TGTGCCAGTAGCCCCCGGACAGTTAATCAGCCCCAGCATTTT
NA,TRBV20-1,NA,TRBJ2-2,CSARGTGELFF,TGCAGTGCTAGGGGTACCGGGGAGCTGTTTTTT
NA,TRBV7-6,TRBD2,TRBJ2-2,CASRRRLAGEITGELFF,TGTGCCAGCAGACGCAGACTAGCGGGAGAGATCACCGGGGAGCTGTTTTTT
medium-sized,TRBV5-5,TRBD2,TRBJ2-7,CASSDLLAGGTYEQYF,TGTGCCAGCAGCGACCTACTAGCGGGAGGAACTTACGAGCAGTACTTC
NA,TRBV27,TRBD1,TRBJ1-6,CASSATGTYSPLHF,TGTGCCAGCAGTGCGACAGGGACCTATTCACCCCTCCACTTT
NA,TRBV5-4,NA,TRBJ1-2,CASSQQGAHGYTF,TGTGCCAGCAGTCAACAGGGTGCGCATGGCTACACCTTC
NA,TRBV5-1,TRBD2,TRBJ2-5,CASSPGTSGRGTQYF,TGCGCCAGCAGCCCCGGGACTAGCGGCCGTGGGACCCAGTACTTC
NA,TRBV9,NA,TRBJ2-2,CASSVQESATGELFF,TGTGCCAGCAGCGTCCAGGAATCAGCCACCGGGGAGCTGTTTTTT
NA,TRBV27,NA,TRBJ2-1,CASSLEWSYNEQFF,TGTGCCAGCAGTTTGGAGTGGTCCTACAATGAGCAGTTCTTC
NA,TRBV7-9,TRBD1,TRBJ1-2,CASSPRGGVNYGYTF,TGTGCCAGCAGCCCTCGAGGGGGCGTAAACTATGGCTACACCTTC
NA,TRBV6-6,NA,TRBJ2-2,CASSSLFGELFF,TGTGCCAGCAGCTCCCTTTTCGGGGAGCTGTTTTTT
once,TRBV7-9,TRBD1,TRBJ1-2,CASSRNLNDRAGGYTF,TGTGCCAGCAGCCGAAATCTCAATGACAGGGCGGGAGGCTACACCTTC
NA,TRBV28,NA,TRBJ2-1,CASSLQGGEQFF,TGTGCCAGCAGTCTGCAGGGAGGCGAGCAGTTCTTC
NA,TRBV6-5,NA,TRBJ1-1,CASSLIRGEAFF,TGTGCCAGCAGCTTAATCAGGGGTGAAGCTTTCTTT
NA,TRBV6-1,NA,TRBJ1-5,CASSPRGSNQPQHF,TGTGCCAGCAGCCCAAGGGGCAGCAATCAGCCCCAGCATTTT
NA,TRBV7-6,TRBD2,TRBJ2-7,CASSKRLAGETYEQYF,TGTGCCAGCAGCAAAAGGCTAGCGGGAGAAACCTACGAGCAGTACTTC
NA,TRBV27,NA,TRBJ2-7,CASGLTYEQYF,TGTGCCAGCGGACTGACCTACGAGCAGTACTTC
NA,TRBV5-4,TRBD2,TRBJ2-4,CASSFRSASGRALAKNIQYF,TGTGCCAGCAGCTTTCGGTCGGCTAGCGGGAGGGCCCTAGCCAAAAACATTCAGTACTTC
few,TRBV2,TRBD1,TRBJ1-5,CASSFGGQNQPQHF,TGTGCCAGCAGTTTCGGGGGACAGAATCAGCCCCAGCATTTT
NA,TRBV10-2,TRBD2,TRBJ2-1,CASSEYWGRVDNSVNEQFF,TGCGCCAGCAGTGAGTACTGGGGGAGGGTGGACAACTCCGTGAATGAGCAGTTCTTC
NA,TRBV6-4,TRBD1,TRBJ1-1,CASSVDRMNTEAFF,TGTGCCAGCAGTGTGGACAGGATGAACACTGAAGCTTTCTTT
NA,TRBV5-1,TRBD2,TRBJ2-1,CASSFTGLAGGPGSYNEQFF,TGCGCCAGCAGTTTCACGGGACTAGCGGGAGGGCCTGGCTCCTACAATGAGCAGTTCTTC
NA,TRBV5-7,NA,TRBJ1-4,CASSLGQGTWEKLFF,TGTGCCAGCAGCTTGGGTCAGGGGACGTGGGAAAAACTGTTTTTT
NA,TRBV7-2,TRBD1,TRBJ1-3,CASRGDRGNTIYF,TGTGCCAGCCGGGGGGACAGGGGAAACACCATATATTTT
few,TRBV27,TRBD1,TRBJ2-7,CASGSGDSPYEQYF,TGTGCCAGCGGATCCGGGGACAGTCCCTACGAGCAGTACTTC
NA,TRBV14,TRBD2,TRBJ2-7,CASSHHGRTGLRVQVSYEQYF,TGTGCCAGCAGCCACCACGGGAGAACGGGACTACGGGTACAAGTCTCCTACGAGCAGTACTTC
NA,TRBV15,NA,TRBJ2-7,CATSRETDSSYEQYF,TGTGCCACCAGCAGAGAAACGGACAGCTCCTACGAGCAGTACTTC
NA,TRBV9,TRBD1,TRBJ2-2,CASSARLGTGNTGELFF,TGTGCCAGCAGCGCCCGGTTAGGGACAGGGAACACCGGGGAGCTGTTTTTT
NA,TRBV2,NA,TRBJ1-4,CASSVSTRGEKLFF,TGTGCCAGCAGCGTTTCAACAAGGGGTGAAAAACTGTTTTTT
NA,TRBV7-8,TRBD1,TRBJ2-1,CASSPAGGITSYNEQFF,TGTGCCAGCAGCCCCGCAGGGGGAATTACCTCCTACAATGAGCAGTTCTTC
NA,TRBV9,TRBD2,TRBJ2-7,CASSVGGSASGYEQYF,TGTGCCAGCAGCGTAGGTGGAAGTGCTAGCGGCTACGAGCAGTACTTC